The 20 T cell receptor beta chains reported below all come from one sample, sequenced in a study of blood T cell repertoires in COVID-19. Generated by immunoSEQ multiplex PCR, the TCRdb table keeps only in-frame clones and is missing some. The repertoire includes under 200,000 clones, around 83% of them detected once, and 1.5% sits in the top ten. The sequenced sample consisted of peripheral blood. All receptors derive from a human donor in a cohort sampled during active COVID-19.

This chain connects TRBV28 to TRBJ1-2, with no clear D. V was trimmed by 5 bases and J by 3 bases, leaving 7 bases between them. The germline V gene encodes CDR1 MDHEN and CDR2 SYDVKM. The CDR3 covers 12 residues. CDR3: CASSEGDYGYTF. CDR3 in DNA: TGTGCCAGCAGTGAGGGTGACTATGGCTACACCTTC.

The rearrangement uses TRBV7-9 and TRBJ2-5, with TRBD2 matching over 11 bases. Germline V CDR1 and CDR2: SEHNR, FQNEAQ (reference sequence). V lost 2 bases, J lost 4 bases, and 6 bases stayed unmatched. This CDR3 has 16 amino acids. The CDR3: CASSLSSGRAAETQYF. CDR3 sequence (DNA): TGTGCCAGCAGCTTAAGTAGCGGGAGGGCCGCAGAGACCCAGTACTTC.

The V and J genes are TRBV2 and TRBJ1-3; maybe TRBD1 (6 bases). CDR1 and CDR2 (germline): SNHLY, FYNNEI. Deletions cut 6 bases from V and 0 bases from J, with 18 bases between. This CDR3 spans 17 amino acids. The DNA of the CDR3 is TGTGCCAGCAGCGCCCAGGGGCAGTATACCTCTGGAAACACCATATATTTT. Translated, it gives CASSAQGQYTSGNTIYF.

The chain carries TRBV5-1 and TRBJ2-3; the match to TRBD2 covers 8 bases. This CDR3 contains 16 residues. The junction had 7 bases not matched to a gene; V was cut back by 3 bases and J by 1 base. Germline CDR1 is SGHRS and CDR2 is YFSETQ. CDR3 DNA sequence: TGCGCCAGCAGCTCGGTTGAAGCGGGGGGCACAGATACGCAGTATTTT. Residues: CASSSVEAGGTDTQYF.

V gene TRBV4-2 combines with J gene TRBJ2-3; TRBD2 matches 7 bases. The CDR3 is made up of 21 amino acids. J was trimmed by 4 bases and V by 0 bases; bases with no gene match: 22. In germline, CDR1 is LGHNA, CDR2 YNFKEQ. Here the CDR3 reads CASSQDPPTSGVTGVSDTQYF. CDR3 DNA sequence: TGTGCCAGCAGCCAAGATCCCCCCACCAGCGGGGTCACTGGCGTTTCAGATACGCAGTATTTT.

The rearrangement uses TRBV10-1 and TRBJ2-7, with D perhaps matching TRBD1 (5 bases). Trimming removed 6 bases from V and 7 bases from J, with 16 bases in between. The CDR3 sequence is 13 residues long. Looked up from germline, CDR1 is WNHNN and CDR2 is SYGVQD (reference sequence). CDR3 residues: CASSARGMREQYF. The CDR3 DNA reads TGCGCCAGCAGCGCTAGGGGCATGAGGGAGCAGTACTTC.

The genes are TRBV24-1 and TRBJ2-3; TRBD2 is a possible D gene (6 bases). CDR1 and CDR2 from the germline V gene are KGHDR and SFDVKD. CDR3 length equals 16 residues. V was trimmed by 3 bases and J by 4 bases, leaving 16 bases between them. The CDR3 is CATSDGSGRRADTQYF. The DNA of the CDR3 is TGTGCCACCAGTGATGGTTCGGGGAGGAGGGCAGATACGCAGTATTTT.

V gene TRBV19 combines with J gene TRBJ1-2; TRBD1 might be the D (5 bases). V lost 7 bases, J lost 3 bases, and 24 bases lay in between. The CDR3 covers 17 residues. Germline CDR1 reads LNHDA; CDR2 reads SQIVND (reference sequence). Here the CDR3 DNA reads TGTGCCAGTACCCCCCCCGTGACCTCGCCCAGGGACTATGGCTACACCTTC. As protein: CASTPPVTSPRDYGYTF.

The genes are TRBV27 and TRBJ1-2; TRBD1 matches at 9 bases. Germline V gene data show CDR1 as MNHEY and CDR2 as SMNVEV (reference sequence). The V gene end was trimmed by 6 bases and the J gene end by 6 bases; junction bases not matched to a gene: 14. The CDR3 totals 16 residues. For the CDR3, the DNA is TGTGCCAGCAGCCTACAGGGGGCGCTTGGGGTTGATGGCTACACCTTC. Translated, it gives CASSLQGALGVDGYTF.

In DNA form, the CDR3 reads TGTGCCAGCAGCCTTGAACGGAGCTCCTACAATGAGCAGTTCTTC. It encodes CASSLERSSYNEQFF. The V gene is TRBV7-3, the J gene TRBJ2-1; D remains ambiguous. This CDR3 is 15 amino acids long. CDR1 SGHTA and CDR2 FQGTGA come from the germline V gene. Deletions cut 5 bases from V and 0 bases from J, with 11 bases between.

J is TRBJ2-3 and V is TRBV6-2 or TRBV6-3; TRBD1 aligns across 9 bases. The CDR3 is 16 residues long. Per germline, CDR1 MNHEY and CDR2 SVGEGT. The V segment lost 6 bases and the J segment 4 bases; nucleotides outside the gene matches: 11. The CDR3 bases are TGTGCCAGCAGCTCCACAGGGGGCGGGGGCCCAGATACGCAGTATTTT. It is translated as CASSSTGGGGPDTQYF.

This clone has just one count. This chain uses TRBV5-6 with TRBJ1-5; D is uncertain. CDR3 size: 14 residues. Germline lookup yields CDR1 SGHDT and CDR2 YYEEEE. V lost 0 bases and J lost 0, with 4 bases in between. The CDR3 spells CASSLDSSNQPQHF. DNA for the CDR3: TGTGCCAGCAGCTTGGACAGTAGCAATCAGCCCCAGCATTTT.

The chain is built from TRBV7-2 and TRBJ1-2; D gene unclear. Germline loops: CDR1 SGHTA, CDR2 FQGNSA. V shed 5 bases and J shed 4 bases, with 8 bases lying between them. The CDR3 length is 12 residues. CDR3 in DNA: TGTGCCAGCAGCCCAGAGGGCTATGGCTACACCTTC. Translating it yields CASSPEGYGYTF.

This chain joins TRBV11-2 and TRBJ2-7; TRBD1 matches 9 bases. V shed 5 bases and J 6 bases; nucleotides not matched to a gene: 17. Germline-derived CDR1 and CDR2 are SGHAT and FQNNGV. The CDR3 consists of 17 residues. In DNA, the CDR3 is TGTGCCAGCAGCCCATGGGGACCGGGACAGGGTAGGGGCGAGCAGTACTTC. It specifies CASSPWGPGQGRGEQYF. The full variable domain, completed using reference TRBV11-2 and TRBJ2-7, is EAGVAQSPRYKIIEKRQSVAFWCNPISGHATLYWYQQILGQGPKLLIQFQNNGVVDDSQLPKDRFSAERLKGVDSTLKIQPAKLEDSAVYLCASSPWGPGQGRGEQYFGPGTRLTVT.

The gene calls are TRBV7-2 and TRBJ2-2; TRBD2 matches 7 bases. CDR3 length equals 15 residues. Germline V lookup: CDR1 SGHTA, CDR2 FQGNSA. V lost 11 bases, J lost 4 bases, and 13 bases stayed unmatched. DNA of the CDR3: TGTGCCGGCCGGGGGGACCCCGGGGGCACCGGGGAGCTGTTTTTT. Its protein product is CAGRGDPGGTGELFF. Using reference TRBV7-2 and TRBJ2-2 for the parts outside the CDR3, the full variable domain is GAGVSQSPSNKVTEKGKDVELRCDPISGHTALYWYRQSLGQGLEFLIYFQGNSAPDKSGLPSDRFSAERTGGSVSTLTIQRTQQEDSAVYLCAGRGDPGGTGELFFGEGSRLTVL.

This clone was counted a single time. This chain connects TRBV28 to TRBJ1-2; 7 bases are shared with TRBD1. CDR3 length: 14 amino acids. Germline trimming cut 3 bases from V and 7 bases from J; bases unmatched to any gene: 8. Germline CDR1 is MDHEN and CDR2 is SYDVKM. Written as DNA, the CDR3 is TGTGCCAGCAGTTTGGGAAGGGGGCAAGGTGGCTACACCTTC. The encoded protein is CASSLGRGQGGYTF.

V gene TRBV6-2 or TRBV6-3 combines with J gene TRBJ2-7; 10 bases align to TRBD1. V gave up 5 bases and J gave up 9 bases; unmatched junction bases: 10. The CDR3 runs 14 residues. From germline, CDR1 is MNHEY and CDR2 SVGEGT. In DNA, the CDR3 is TGTGCCAGCAGTCCCCGGGACAGGGGCCGGGGGCAGTACTTC. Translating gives CASSPRDRGRGQYF.

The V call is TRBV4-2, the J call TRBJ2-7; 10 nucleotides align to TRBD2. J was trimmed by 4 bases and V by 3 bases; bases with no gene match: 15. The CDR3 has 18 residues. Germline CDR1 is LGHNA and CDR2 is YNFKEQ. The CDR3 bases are TGTGCCAGCAGCCAGGCACAGGCTAGCGGGAGATCAAGTTACGAGCAGTACTTC. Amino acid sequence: CASSQAQASGRSSYEQYF.

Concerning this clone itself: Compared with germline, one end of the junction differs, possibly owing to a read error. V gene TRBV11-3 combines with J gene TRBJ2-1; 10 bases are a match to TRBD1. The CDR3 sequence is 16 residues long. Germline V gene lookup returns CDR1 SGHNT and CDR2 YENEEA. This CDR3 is CASSQPGTGDFNKQFF. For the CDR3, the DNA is TGTGCCAGCAGCCAACCCGGGACAGGGGATTTCAATAAGCAGTTCTTC.

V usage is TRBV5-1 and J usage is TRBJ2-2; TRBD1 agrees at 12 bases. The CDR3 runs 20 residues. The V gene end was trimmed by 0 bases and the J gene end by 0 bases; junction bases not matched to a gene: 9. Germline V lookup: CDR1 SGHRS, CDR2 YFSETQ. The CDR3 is CASSLGNWGQGAPNTGELFF. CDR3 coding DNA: TGCGCCAGCAGCTTGGGAAATTGGGGACAGGGGGCGCCGAACACCGGGGAGCTGTTTTTT.